This T cell receptor (beta chain) stems from a study of low-dose radiotherapy and immunotherapy resistance in tumors. In this sample, this clonotype turned up many times. This CDR3 region has 15 residues. Germline V CDR1 and CDR2: SQVTM, ANQGSEA. V lost 5 bases and J 9 bases, leaving 23 bases between the germline ends. Stated time point: after trial treatment. The treatment is: LDRT plus nivolumab, ipilimumab, low-dose cyclophosphamide and aspirin (RACIN trial). Primers used for first-strand cDNA, a TRAV- and TRBV-specific set, covered both alpha and beta chains. TCR amplification involved 20 to 25 PCR cycles with a constant-region primer and V-primer adapter. TCRdb re-called the reads with MiXCR, one entry per CDR3 protein. Altogether tens of thousands of distinct CDR3 sequences are present, 20% to 25% being singletons, with the ten largest covering about 9.5%.

The chain combines TRBV29-1 with TRBJ2-1; possible D gene TRBD1, 6 bases. The source material was PBMCs, sampled after low-dose radiotherapy plus immunotherapy. This sequence originates from a male donor with prostate cancer. The CDR3 DNA reads as TGCAGCGTTACAGCACAGGGTGCCGGAGTGGGTGAGCAGTTCTTC. It translates to CSVTAQGAGVGEQFF.